This record covers a single T cell receptor (beta chain). The sample is drawn from a study of blood T cell repertoires in COVID-19. Study-wide background: The origin of the acute and convalescent COVID-19 samples was the United States, Italy and Spain.

The table came from immunoSEQ multiplex PCR; TCRdb's copy has only in-frame clones and leaves some out. The sample lists 200,000 to 300,000 clones, approximately 85% occurring once. V was clipped by 3 bases and J by 7 bases, with 6 bases between them. CDR3 length: 11 amino acids. CDR1 and CDR2 (germline): SGHAT, FQNNGV. V is TRBV11-2 and J is TRBJ1-1; D is perhaps TRBD1 (5 bases). Sequenced material: peripheral blood. The receptor's source is a man between 50 and 59 years old with COVID-19, enrolled during active disease. The CDR3 DNA is TGTGCCAGCAGCTTGGGACTTGAAGCTTTCTTT. Translating it yields CASSLGLEAFF.